This passage covers 14 T cell receptor beta chains from one sample sequenced in a study of T cell clones after liver transplantation. Libraries were prepared by immunoSEQ multiplex PCR; TCRdb keeps only in-frame clonotypes and omits some of them. This table holds 75,000 to 95,000 clones, roughly 85% found once. The starting material was CD4+ T cells from blood, obtained at the 22-month timepoint. Every receptor here comes from a human patient who received a liver transplant. A share of the T cells may be of graft donor origin.

The rearrangement joins TRBV19 to TRBJ1-2; no firm D call. The germline V gene encodes CDR1 LNHDA and CDR2 SQIVND (reference sequence). V was shortened by 3 bases and J by 4 bases, with 15 bases between the two germline ends. CDR3 length equals 15 residues. The CDR3 spells CASSIVGGLAYGYTF. The DNA for the CDR3 is TGTGCCAGTAGTATTGTCGGAGGGTTGGCCTATGGCTACACCTTC. Combining the CDR3 with reference TRBV19 and TRBJ1-2 gives the whole variable domain DGGITQSPKYLFRKEGQNVTLSCEQNLNHDAMYWYRQDPGQGLRLIYYSQIVNDFQKGDIAEGYSVSREKKESFPLTVTSAQKNPTAFYLCASSIVGGLAYGYTFGSGTRLTVV.

V and J are TRBV7-3 and TRBJ2-3; possible D gene TRBD2, 5 bases. Germline V CDR1 and CDR2: SGHTA, FQGTGA. V lost 3 bases and J 1 base, leaving 11 bases between the germline ends. The CDR3 has 15 residues. CDR3 nucleotides: TGTGCCAGCAGCTTTCAAGCGGCGGGCACAGATACGCAGTATTTT. This translates into CASSFQAAGTDTQYF.

The rearrangement uses TRBV29-1 and TRBJ1-1, with TRBD1 matching 7 bases. The junction had 9 bases not matched to a gene; V was cut back by 4 bases and J by 7 bases. The germline V gene has CDR1 SQVTM and CDR2 ANQGSEA. This CDR3 region has 13 residues. Written as DNA, the CDR3 is TGCAGCGTTGCTCGGGGACAGATCAATGAAGCTTTCTTT. Protein product: CSVARGQINEAFF.

This chain uses TRBV7-9 with TRBJ2-2; TRBD1 is a possible D gene (6 bases). CDR3 size: 17 residues. Germline CDR1 is SEHNR and CDR2 is FQNEAQ (reference sequence). The V gene lost 2 bases and the J gene lost 1 base, with 14 bases spanning the gap. CDR3 amino acids: CASSLPVAGVNTGELFF. DNA for the CDR3: TGTGCCAGCAGCTTACCAGTGGCAGGGGTGAACACCGGGGAGCTGTTTTTT.

Only one count was recorded for this clone. This sequence joins TRBV5-5 and TRBJ2-5; 7 bases align to TRBD1. Germline CDR1 SGHKS, CDR2 YYEKEE (reference sequence). The V segment lost 2 bases and the J segment 3 bases; nucleotides outside the gene matches: 1. This CDR3 comprises 13 residues. CDR3 nucleotide sequence: TGTGCCAGCAGCTTCGGGACAGAAGAGACCCAGTACTTC. Amino acid sequence: CASSFGTEETQYF. The full variable domain, its missing parts supplied by reference TRBV5-5 and TRBJ2-5, is DAGVTQSPTHLIKTRGQQVTLRCSPISGHKSVSWYQQVLGQGPQFIFQYYEKEERGRGNFPDRFSARQFPNYSSELNVNALLLGDSALYLCASSFGTEETQYFGPGTRLLVL.

The chain couples TRBV5-4 to TRBJ2-5, with 7 nucleotides matching TRBD1. Germline CDR1 is SGHNT and CDR2 is YYREEE (reference sequence). J gave up 1 base and V 3 bases, and 6 bases lay outside the gene matches. This CDR3 is 15 amino acids long. CDR3 sequence (DNA): TGTGCCAGCAGCTCTCTCAGGGGGTCCCAAGAGACCCAGTACTTC. It translates to CASSSLRGSQETQYF.

The V call is TRBV27, the J call TRBJ2-1, with 11 positions matching TRBD2. V lost 8 bases and J lost 6; bases outside the gene matches: 12. Germline V gene data show CDR1 as MNHEY and CDR2 as SMNVEV (reference sequence). CDR3 length: 16 residues. CDR3 amino acids: CASHQISGRAGNEQFF. CDR3 nucleotide sequence: TGTGCCAGCCACCAAATTAGCGGGAGGGCGGGCAATGAGCAGTTCTTC.

The chain uses TRBV14 and TRBJ2-5, with 7 bases that match TRBD1. The CDR3 covers 14 residues. CDR1 is SGHDN and CDR2 is FVKESK in the germline V gene. V shed 6 bases, J shed 3 bases, and the junction held 7 bases outside the gene matches. CDR3 loop: CASRLGGAKETQYF. The CDR3, as DNA: TGTGCCAGCAGACTAGGGGGCGCGAAAGAGACCCAGTACTTC.

This chain joins TRBV2 and TRBJ2-3; the D is unclear. The V gene's germline CDR1 is SNHLY and CDR2 FYNNEI. Trimming removed 8 bases at V and 3 bases at J, with 6 bases between. The CDR3 runs 11 residues. This CDR3 reads CASYGTDTQYF. The CDR3 nucleotides read TGTGCCAGCTACGGGACAGATACGCAGTATTTT.

The rearrangement joins TRBV19 to TRBJ2-3; D unresolved. CDR3 length: 16 amino acids. V lost 3 bases, J lost 0 bases, and 13 bases lay in between. Germline CDR1 is LNHDA and CDR2 is SQIVND (reference sequence). DNA for the CDR3: TGTGCCAGTAGTATGGCCGGGCAGCTTAGCACAGATACGCAGTATTTT. This encodes CASSMAGQLSTDTQYF.

This clone occurred once. V is TRBV19 and J is TRBJ1-4; D possibly corresponds to TRBD1 (5 bases). This CDR3 is built from 14 residues. CDR1 and CDR2 (germline): LNHDA, SQIVND (reference sequence). V was cut by 4 bases and J by 5 bases, with 11 bases left in between. The CDR3 loop is CASSKGDFNEKLFF. In nucleotides, the CDR3 is TGTGCCAGTAGTAAAGGGGACTTCAATGAAAAACTGTTTTTT.

The V and J genes are TRBV28 and TRBJ1-2, with 8 bases matching TRBD1. V gave up 7 bases and J gave up 3 bases; unmatched junction bases: 4. This CDR3 region has 13 residues. The germline V gene has CDR1 MDHEN and CDR2 SYDVKM. The CDR3 loop is CASTGGTDYGYTF. The DNA for the CDR3 is TGTGCCAGCACAGGGGGCACGGACTATGGCTACACCTTC.

The chain carries TRBV28 and TRBJ2-5; D is unclear. The CDR3 has 12 residues. V lost 3 bases and J lost 7, with 9 bases in between. Germline CDR1 and CDR2: MDHEN and SYDVKM. The CDR3 reads CASSLRVRTQYF. CDR3 sequence (DNA): TGTGCCAGCAGTTTGAGAGTGAGGACCCAGTACTTC.

This clone was seen a handful of times. The chain uses TRBV30 and TRBJ1-1; D is uncertain. Germline V gene sequence: CDR1 GTSNPN, CDR2 SVGIG (reference sequence). The CDR3 extends over 11 amino acids. V shed 0 bases and J shed 4 bases, with 3 bases lying between them. The CDR3 coding sequence is TGTGCCTGGAGTGTACTCACTGAAGCTTTCTTT. It yields the protein CAWSVLTEAFF.